These 32 T cell receptor beta chains were sequenced from one sample in a study of memory CD4+ T cells and cytomegalovirus serostatus. Produced via immunoSEQ multiplex PCR; TCRdb's table is partial and in-frame only. This table holds around 99,000 clones, 80% found once. The sort gate was single viable CD3+CD4+CD8-CD45RO+ cells for memory CD4+ T cells. Sequencing input: memory CD4+ T cells from blood. The receptors here all came from an adult in good health and CMV-seropositive.

The gene calls are TRBV27 and TRBJ1-2, with 7 positions matching TRBD1. Germline CDR1 and CDR2: MNHEY and SMNVEV (reference sequence). J lost 6 bases, V lost 3 bases, and 4 bases had no gene match. The CDR3 runs to 13 residues. In DNA form, the CDR3 reads TGTGCCAGCAGTTTGACAGGGATACATGGCTACACCTTC. Translated: CASSLTGIHGYTF.

The chain uses TRBV7-9 and TRBJ1-5; D is possibly TRBD1 (6 bases). The germline V and J ends were trimmed by 7 bases and 5 bases, with 21 bases remaining between them. CDR1 SEHNR and CDR2 FQNEAQ come from the germline V gene (reference sequence). CDR3 length: 16 residues. CDR3 nucleotide sequence: TGTGCCAGCACTCTTTGGGTGGGGGGGGCCGATCAGCCCCAGCATTTT. Translation gives CASTLWVGGADQPQHF.

The chain is built from TRBV6-5 and TRBJ1-3; TRBD1 is a possible D gene (6 bases). The CDR3 covers 12 residues. With 4 bases removed from V and 7 bases from J, the gap between germline ends came to 8 bases. From germline, CDR1 is MNHEY and CDR2 SVGAGI. CDR3 loop: CASSSGGNTIYF. The CDR3 DNA reads as TGTGCCAGCAGTTCGGGGGGCAACACCATATATTTT.

J is TRBJ2-7 and V is TRBV28; D unclear. Looked up from germline, CDR1 is MDHEN and CDR2 is SYDVKM. V lost 3 bases to trimming and J lost 7 bases, with 1 base between them. The CDR3 has 9 residues. CDR3 sequence (DNA): TGTGCCAGCAGTTTTGAGCAGTACTTC. Protein sequence: CASSFEQYF. Full variable domain (missing parts from reference TRBV28 and TRBJ2-7): DVKVTQSSRYLVKRTGEKVFLECVQDMDHENMFWYRQDPGLGLRLIYFSYDVKMKEKGDIPEGYSVSREKKERFSLILESASTNQTSMYLCASSFEQYFGPGTRLTVT.

The chain links TRBV7-5 to TRBJ2-5; the D call TRBD1 from the table was never checked on the DNA. TRBV7-5 is an annotated pseudogene. The CDR3 is 14 amino acids. CDR3 nucleotide sequence: TGTGTCAGAAGCTCGATAGGGGTCCAAGAGACCCAGTACTTC. Encoded protein: CVRSSIGVQETQYF.

The chain combines TRBV9 with TRBJ1-5, with 8 nucleotides matching TRBD1. The germline V gene encodes CDR1 SGDLS and CDR2 YYNGEE. The CDR3 covers 16 residues. Trimming removed 0 bases from V and 4 bases from J; junction bases left unmatched: 6. DNA for the CDR3: TGTGCCAGCAGCGTAGGAGGGACAGGAGGGAATCAGCCCCAGCATTTT. This translates into CASSVGGTGGNQPQHF.

This clone was picked up one time. The chain links TRBV6-5 to TRBJ2-7, with 8 bases matching TRBD1. There are 14 residues in the CDR3. V was pared by 6 bases and J by 2 bases, with 6 bases of the junction left unmatched. CDR1 MNHEY and CDR2 SVGAGI come from the germline V gene. The CDR3 DNA reads as TGTGCCAGCAGACGGACAGGGATTACCTACGAGCAGTACTTC. Translating it yields CASRRTGITYEQYF.

The chain has TRBV2 and TRBJ1-2, with D maybe TRBD1 (6 bases). This CDR3 comprises 13 residues. Germline CDR1 and CDR2: SNHLY and FYNNEI. The V end lost 2 bases, the J end lost 8 bases, and 12 bases lay between the germline ends. CDR3 amino acids: CASSEKGGFGYTF. CDR3 nucleotides: TGTGCCAGCAGTGAAAAGGGGGGATTCGGCTACACCTTC. The full variable domain, its missing parts supplied by reference TRBV2 and TRBJ1-2, is EPEVTQTPSHQVTQMGQEVILRCVPISNHLYFYWYRQILGQKVEFLVSFYNNEISEKSEIFDDQFSVERPDGSNFTLKIRSTKLEDSAMYFCASSEKGGFGYTFGSGTRLTVV.

The V and J genes are TRBV2 and TRBJ2-7; 9 nucleotides agree with TRBD1. The junction had 6 bases not matched to a gene; V was cut back by 0 bases and J by 6 bases. The germline V gene encodes CDR1 SNHLY and CDR2 FYNNEI. The CDR3 has 15 amino acids. The CDR3 DNA reads TGTGCCAGCAGTGAAGCCTGGGACAGGGACGTCGAGCAGTACTTC. Its protein is CASSEAWDRDVEQYF.

The J gene is TRBJ2-3, the V gene TRBV29-1, with D maybe TRBD1 (5 bases). Per germline, CDR1 SQVTM and CDR2 ANQGSEA. V shed 6 bases and J shed 2 bases, with 18 bases lying between them. This CDR3 is 15 amino acids long. CDR3 sequence: CSVAAGEGVTDTQYF. CDR3 coding DNA: TGCAGCGTAGCCGCTGGGGAAGGGGTCACAGATACGCAGTATTTT.

The V and J genes are TRBV6-4 and TRBJ1-1; 9 bases line up with TRBD1. This CDR3 has 15 amino acids. Unmatched junction bases numbered 9, after V lost 5 bases and J lost 5 bases. Germline V gene data show CDR1 as MRHNA and CDR2 as SNTAGT. The DNA for the CDR3 is TGTGCCAGCAGTCTGACTTACAGGGGGCAGACTGAAGCTTTCTTT. This sequence encodes CASSLTYRGQTEAFF.

The CDR3 region is CASSPAGGQGSEQYF. The CDR3 nucleotides read TGTGCCAGCAGCCCGGCCGGTGGACAGGGTTCGGAGCAGTACTTC. V and J are TRBV7-8 and TRBJ2-7; 8 bases fit TRBD1. Trimming removed 5 bases from V and 7 bases from J; junction bases left unmatched: 13. The CDR3 is 15 amino acids. The germline gives CDR1 SGHVS, CDR2 FQNEAQ.

The chain recombines TRBV27 with TRBJ2-5; the D gene is possibly TRBD1 (6 bases). The germline CDR1 and CDR2 sequences are MNHEY and SMNVEV (reference sequence). Trimming took 5 bases from V and 2 from J, leaving 21 bases between them. The CDR3 consists of 17 residues. For the CDR3, the DNA is TGTGCCAGCAGTCCTCCTCTTGGCAGGGGCGGACAAGAGACCCAGTACTTC. Translation gives CASSPPLGRGGQETQYF.

The rearrangement uses TRBV27 and TRBJ1-1; D perhaps matches TRBD1 (5 bases). V dropped 6 bases and J dropped 2 bases, with 19 bases sitting between them. Germline V gene lookup returns CDR1 MNHEY and CDR2 SMNVEV (reference sequence). The CDR3 is 16 residues long. The DNA for the CDR3 is TGTGCCAGCAGCCGATGGGGGGTCGGGGGAAACACTGAAGCTTTCTTT. This encodes CASSRWGVGGNTEAFF.

The V gene is TRBV9, the J gene TRBJ2-1; 9 nucleotides align to TRBD2. Germline V gene sequence: CDR1 SGDLS, CDR2 YYNGEE. The CDR3 consists of 16 residues. J lost 4 bases, V lost 0 bases, and 5 bases had no gene match. The CDR3: CASSVGGLARYNEQFF. The CDR3 nucleotides read TGTGCCAGCAGCGTAGGAGGACTAGCGAGGTACAATGAGCAGTTCTTC.

V is TRBV5-4 and J is TRBJ1-2, with D maybe TRBD1 (6 bases). Trimming took 5 bases from V and 7 from J, leaving 18 bases between them. The CDR3 runs 14 residues. In germline, CDR1 is SGHNT, CDR2 YYREEE (reference sequence). The CDR3 sequence is CASSRNTGSGGYTF. The CDR3 bases are TGTGCCAGCAGTCGTAATACAGGGTCCGGTGGCTACACCTTC.

This chain links TRBV7-9 with TRBJ1-5, with 7 bases lining up with TRBD1. The germline gives CDR1 SEHNR, CDR2 FQNEAQ (reference sequence). V trimming: 5 bases; J trimming: 0 bases; junction bases outside the gene matches: 4. The CDR3 spans 15 residues. Here the CDR3 reads CASSQQGNSNQPQHF. The CDR3 coding sequence is TGTGCCAGCAGCCAACAGGGGAATAGCAATCAGCCCCAGCATTTT.

J is TRBJ2-5 and V is TRBV5-1; a possible D gene is TRBD2 (6 bases). CDR1 is SGHRS, CDR2 YFSETQ, per germline. The CDR3 totals 13 residues. The V and J ends lost 2 bases and 3 bases respectively, with 8 bases between them. The CDR3 DNA reads as TGCGCCAGCAGCTTAGGAGGGGAAGAGACCCAGTACTTC. Translation gives CASSLGGEETQYF. Drawing the rest from reference TRBV5-1 and TRBJ2-5, the complete variable domain is KAGVTQTPRYLIKTRGQQVTLSCSPISGHRSVSWYQQTPGQGLQFLFEYFSETQRNKGNFPGRFSGRQFSNSRSEMNVSTLELGDSALYLCASSLGGEETQYFGPGTRLLVL.

The V call is TRBV5-1, the J call TRBJ1-3; weak D call: TRBD1 (6 bases). The CDR3 totals 15 residues. Looked up from germline, CDR1 is SGHRS and CDR2 is YFSETQ. The V gene lost 4 bases and the J gene lost 2 bases, with 13 bases spanning the gap. CDR3 sequence: CASSTTGNAGNTIYF. Here the CDR3 DNA reads TGCGCCAGCAGCACAACAGGGAACGCTGGAAACACCATATATTTT.

The V gene is TRBV6-5, the J gene TRBJ1-4; D gene ambiguous. Trimming removed 2 bases from V and 2 bases from J, with 3 bases in between. The CDR3 extends over 13 amino acids. Germline V lookup: CDR1 MNHEY, CDR2 SVGAGI. CDR3 bases: TGTGCCAGCAGTTACGCTACTAATGAAAAACTGTTTTTT. It specifies CASSYATNEKLFF.

The chain is built from TRBV25-1 and TRBJ2-7; TRBD2 aligns across 9 bases. The V and J ends lost 3 bases and 5 bases, in that order; junction bases with no gene match: 11. Germline CDR1 and CDR2: MGHDK and SYGVNS. The CDR3 is 16 residues long. The CDR3 DNA sequence: TGTGCCAGCAGTGACCCGAGCGGGAGGAGAGAACACGAGCAGTACTTC. Amino acid sequence: CASSDPSGRREHEQYF.

The rearrangement links TRBV6-1 to TRBJ2-7; possibly TRBD1 for D (5 bases). Germline assignment: CDR1 MNHNS and CDR2 SASEGT. CDR3 length equals 12 residues. The V gene lost 8 bases and the J gene lost 6 bases, with 14 bases spanning the gap. Written as DNA, the CDR3 is TGTGCCAGCTCCCCTCAGGGTCGCGAGCAGTACTTC. Protein product: CASSPQGREQYF.

This chain uses TRBV6-5 with TRBJ2-3, with no clear D. V was shortened by 6 bases and J by 3 bases, with 13 bases between the two germline ends. The CDR3 runs to 14 residues. Germline lookup yields CDR1 MNHEY and CDR2 SVGAGI. The DNA of the CDR3 is TGTGCCAGCAGAAAACAAGGAACGACAGATACGCAGTATTTT. Translated: CASRKQGTTDTQYF.

A single count supports this clone. DNA for the CDR3: TGTGCCAGCTCATCGCAAGGGGGGGAAAACATTCAGTACTTC. Protein sequence: CASSSQGGENIQYF. The V gene is TRBV18, the J gene TRBJ2-4; the D gene is possibly TRBD2 (7 bases). There are 14 residues in the CDR3. V was trimmed by 5 bases and J by 5 bases, leaving 13 bases between them. The V gene's germline CDR1 is KGHSH and CDR2 LQKENI.

This chain links TRBV7-9 with TRBJ1-2; D uncertain. Trimming pared 5 bases from V and 8 bases from J, leaving 27 bases between. There are 17 residues in the CDR3. Germline loops: CDR1 SEHNR, CDR2 FQNEAQ (reference sequence). CDR3 DNA: TGTGCCAGCAGCCGGTACCTCATGGGCTATACTTCGGTGGGCTACACCTTC. Encoded protein: CASSRYLMGYTSVGYTF.

V gene TRBV28 combines with J gene TRBJ1-5, with D perhaps TRBD1 (5 bases). The CDR3 extends over 14 amino acids. Germline CDR1 MDHEN, CDR2 SYDVKM. Trimming removed 7 bases at V and 11 bases at J, with 21 bases between. The CDR3, as DNA: TGTGCCAGCACTGTACAGGTCCCGCAAGGGGCCCAGCATTTT. Translated, it gives CASTVQVPQGAQHF.

The J gene is TRBJ2-1, the V gene TRBV28, with 12 bases aligning to TRBD2. After removal of 5 bases from V and 5 bases from J, the junction contained 13 bases not matched to a gene. The germline V gene encodes CDR1 MDHEN and CDR2 SYDVKM. This CDR3 has 18 amino acids. The CDR3 is CASSRLAGAYYTDNEQFF. The CDR3 DNA is TGTGCCAGCAGTCGACTAGCGGGAGCCTATTACACGGACAATGAGCAGTTCTTC.

The chain joins TRBV28 to TRBJ2-5; 8 positions agree with TRBD2. Per the germline V gene, CDR1 is MDHEN and CDR2 is SYDVKM. With 6 bases clipped from V and 4 bases from J, the junction kept 13 bases outside the gene matches. This CDR3 has 16 residues. CDR3 residues: CASSSPAREGVETQYF. In nucleotides, the CDR3 is TGTGCCAGCAGCTCACCAGCACGGGAGGGGGTAGAGACCCAGTACTTC. The entire variable domain, with the rest obtained from reference TRBV28 and TRBJ2-5, is as follows: DVKVTQSSRYLVKRTGEKVFLECVQDMDHENMFWYRQDPGLGLRLIYFSYDVKMKEKGDIPEGYSVSREKKERFSLILESASTNQTSMYLCASSSPAREGVETQYFGPGTRLLVL.

The V and J genes are TRBV7-9 and TRBJ2-2; maybe TRBD1 (5 bases). This CDR3 has 15 amino acids. Trimming stripped 2 bases from V and 2 bases from J, with 9 bases between. Per germline, CDR1 SEHNR and CDR2 FQNEAQ (reference sequence). CDR3: CASSLRQSNTGELFF. For the CDR3, the DNA is TGTGCCAGCAGCTTAAGACAGAGTAACACCGGGGAGCTGTTTTTT. Using reference TRBV7-9 and TRBJ2-2 for the parts outside the CDR3, the full variable domain is DTGVSQNPRHKITKRGQNVTFRCDPISEHNRLYWYRQTLGQGPEFLTYFQNEAQLEKSRLLSDRFSAERPKGSFSTLEIQRTEQGDSAMYLCASSLRQSNTGELFFGEGSRLTVL.

The chain couples TRBV7-2 to TRBJ2-5; TRBD2 is a possible D gene (6 bases). Germline lookup yields CDR1 SGHTA and CDR2 FQGNSA. V was clipped by 5 bases and J by 2 bases, with 18 bases between them. This CDR3 comprises 16 residues. CDR3: CASSHQAGKPQETQYF. CDR3 DNA sequence: TGTGCCAGCAGCCACCAAGCGGGTAAACCTCAAGAGACCCAGTACTTC. Full variable domain (rest looked up from reference TRBV7-2 and TRBJ2-5): GAGVSQSPSNKVTEKGKDVELRCDPISGHTALYWYRQSLGQGLEFLIYFQGNSAPDKSGLPSDRFSAERTGGSVSTLTIQRTQQEDSAVYLCASSHQAGKPQETQYFGPGTRLLVL.

V usage is TRBV21-1 and J usage is TRBJ1-5; the table calls TRBD1, which could not be checked here. TRBV21-1 is tagged as a pseudogene. CDR3 length: 15 residues. The CDR3 reads CASSKWLYSNQPQHF. In nucleotides, the CDR3 is TGTGCCAGCAGCAAATGGCTGTATAGCAATCAGCCCCAGCATTTT.

The rearrangement links TRBV30 to TRBJ1-4; D may be TRBD1 (6 bases). Germline V gene lookup returns CDR1 GTSNPN and CDR2 SVGIG (reference sequence). The CDR3 is made up of 17 amino acids. V was cut by 5 bases and J by 1 base, with 20 bases left in between. CDR3 amino acids: CAWLPGGLVGTNEKLFF. CDR3 sequence (DNA): TGTGCCTGGCTTCCGGGGGGGCTCGTTGGAACTAATGAAAAACTGTTTTTT.